This TCR beta chain came from a study of beta chain features in type 1 diabetes. The wider study: Summed over all samples, the examined sorted cells came to 85 million to 130 million. General study results and limits: Any HLA effect on TCRB rearrangement was left unresolved by small sub-analyses. For Type 1 diabetes patients, all four CD4+ subsets carried TCRB CDR3s that were moderately but significantly shorter.

Germline lookup yields CDR1 SEHNR and CDR2 FQNEAQ (reference sequence). V dropped 4 bases and J dropped 6 bases, with 5 bases sitting between them. The CDR3 spans 11 residues. Reverse transcription of all isolated RNA meant that expressed TCRB transcripts were sequenced. Around 3.8 million reads per sample were averaged for naive, central memory and regulatory samples. Method: immunoSEQ multiplex PCR; TCRdb's copy keeps in-frame clones and lacks some. This sample has around 240,000 clones, with 16% found just once. This clone was recorded a few times. Its specificity is unknown. This chain joins TRBV7-9 and TRBJ2-3; D is uncertain. The TCR originated in a man aged 25 to 40 with type 1 diabetes. Material for sequencing was naive CD4+ T cells from blood. This CDR3 is CASSSQDTQYF. For the CDR3, the DNA is TGTGCCAGCAGCTCCCAGGATACGCAGTATTTT.